Each of the 32 T cell receptor beta chains below was sequenced from the same sample in a study of shared clonotypes between healthy human individuals. Naive CD8 cells were CD45RO-negative, positively selected for CCR7, excluding terminally differentiated effector memory CD45RA+ cells. Here immunoSEQ multiplex PCR was the method, and the copy in TCRdb shows in-frame clones only, minus some. In the table there are hundreds of thousands of clones, roughly 98% of which are singletons. Sample: naive CD8+ T cells sorted from blood. These receptors came from a man aged 25 to 45 in good health.

The sample holds one count of this clone. The chain uses TRBV9 and TRBJ2-3; TRBD1 agrees at 7 bases. Looked up from germline, CDR1 is SGDLS and CDR2 is YYNGEE. This CDR3 spans 16 amino acids. Trimming took 4 bases from V and 4 from J; bases not matched to a gene: 12. CDR3: CASSSTRDSWSDTQYF. The CDR3 coding sequence is TGTGCCAGCAGCTCCACCCGGGACAGTTGGTCAGATACGCAGTATTTT. Supplemented by reference TRBV9 and TRBJ2-3, the full variable domain reads DSGVTQTPKHLITATGQRVTLRCSPRSGDLSVYWYQQSLDQGLQFLIQYYNGEERAKGNILERFSAQQFPDLHSELNLSSLELGDSALYFCASSSTRDSWSDTQYFGPGTRLTVL.

The chain employs TRBV7-8 and TRBJ1-2; D is possibly TRBD1 (5 bases). The CDR3 runs to 15 residues. Germline CDR1 and CDR2: SGHVS and FQNEAQ. V dropped 2 bases and J dropped 4 bases, with 14 bases sitting between them. The CDR3 DNA follows: TGTGCCAGCAGCTTAAGACAGCCTACTTCCTATGGCTACACCTTC. It codes for CASSLRQPTSYGYTF. Drawing the rest from reference TRBV7-8 and TRBJ1-2, the complete variable domain is GAGVSQSPRYKVAKRGQDVALRCDPISGHVSLFWYQQALGQGPEFLTYFQNEAQLDKSGLPSDRFFAERPEGSVSTLKIQRTQQEDSAVYLCASSLRQPTSYGYTFGSGTRLTVV.

The rearrangement joins TRBV7-9 to TRBJ1-4; maybe TRBD1 (5 bases). The V and J ends lost 0 bases and 7 bases respectively, with 9 bases between them. Germline loops: CDR1 SEHNR, CDR2 FQNEAQ (reference sequence). CDR3 length: 14 amino acids. In DNA form, the CDR3 reads TGTGCCAGCAGCTTAGCCGGGGCGGGTGAAAAACTGTTTTTT. Translation: CASSLAGAGEKLFF.

This clone has just one count. The chain has TRBV5-1 and TRBJ2-2; TRBD2 aligns across 9 bases. Germline V CDR1 and CDR2: SGHRS, YFSETQ. V dropped 4 bases and J dropped 2; count of bases not matched to a gene: 6. The CDR3 contains 16 residues. CDR3 in DNA: TGCGCCAGCAGCCTAAGGACTAGCGTAAACACCGGGGAGCTGTTTTTT. Residues: CASSLRTSVNTGELFF. The complete variable domain, with remaining parts taken from reference TRBV5-1 and TRBJ2-2, reads KAGVTQTPRYLIKTRGQQVTLSCSPISGHRSVSWYQQTPGQGLQFLFEYFSETQRNKGNFPGRFSGRQFSNSRSEMNVSTLELGDSALYLCASSLRTSVNTGELFFGEGSRLTVL.

A single count supports this clone. The chain recombines TRBV14 with TRBJ2-2, with D possibly matching TRBD2 (5 bases). In germline, CDR1 is SGHDN, CDR2 FVKESK. V lost 0 bases to trimming and J lost 7 bases, with 15 bases between them. The length of the CDR3 is 16 residues. The CDR3 DNA is TGTGCCAGCAGCCAAGATCTAGTGGAGGTCGGCGGGGAGCTGTTTTTT. Translation gives CASSQDLVEVGGELFF.

V and J are TRBV5-4 and TRBJ1-1; D gene unclear. Trimming removed 4 bases at V and 4 bases at J, with 14 bases between. CDR3 length: 14 residues. CDR1 SGHNT and CDR2 YYREEE come from the germline V gene (reference sequence). As DNA, the CDR3 is TGTGCCAGCAGCACGCCAGACGGCGGCACTGAAGCTTTCTTT. This gives the protein CASSTPDGGTEAFF.

The chain links TRBV5-4 to TRBJ2-7; no firm D call. In germline, CDR1 is SGHNT, CDR2 YYREEE (reference sequence). The CDR3 sequence is 15 residues long. V was shortened by 1 base and J by 0 bases, with 11 bases between the two germline ends. CDR3 in amino acids: CASSLIDSTSYEQYF. The CDR3 bases are TGTGCCAGCAGCTTGATTGACTCGACCTCCTACGAGCAGTACTTC.

V gene TRBV5-4 combines with J gene TRBJ1-3, with 7 bases identical to TRBD1. V shed 0 bases and J 4 bases; nucleotides not matched to a gene: 13. The CDR3 covers 18 residues. The germline V gene has CDR1 SGHNT and CDR2 YYREEE (reference sequence). For the CDR3, the DNA is TGTGCCAGCAGCTTGGCCCGGGACAGTTCCAGGGCCGGAAACACCATATATTTT. Translating it yields CASSLARDSSRAGNTIYF.

The chain links TRBV9 to TRBJ2-1; 11 nucleotides agree with TRBD2. The junction had 3 bases not matched to a gene; V was cut back by 4 bases and J by 6 bases. CDR3 size: 14 residues. The V gene's germline CDR1 is SGDLS and CDR2 YYNGEE. CDR3 bases: TGTGCCAGCAGCTCCCTAGCGGGAGGCAATGAGCAGTTCTTC. Residues: CASSSLAGGNEQFF.

This clone was observed a single time. The chain recombines TRBV7-9 with TRBJ2-3; 12 nucleotides agree with TRBD2. Germline V gene data show CDR1 as SEHNR and CDR2 as FQNEAQ (reference sequence). V trimming: 5 bases; J trimming: 6 bases; junction bases outside the gene matches: 9. The CDR3 is 16 amino acids. DNA for the CDR3: TGTGCCAGCAGCCCCCGACTAGCGGGAGTGGGTGATACGCAGTATTTT. Translation gives CASSPRLAGVGDTQYF.

The chain joins TRBV21-1 to TRBJ2-2; the table's D call TRBD1 went unverified against the DNA. TRBV21-1 is labeled a pseudogene. The CDR3 is made up of 22 amino acids. The CDR3 coding sequence is TGTGCCAGCAGCAAAGGCAGGGTAAAGAGAGAGTTTATCCTGGATGACACCGGGGAGCTGTTTTTT. Its protein product is CASSKGRVKREFILDDTGELFF.

The V call is TRBV14, the J call TRBJ2-1, with 8 bases matching TRBD2. This CDR3 contains 16 residues. The V and J ends lost 1 base and 8 bases, in that order; junction bases with no gene match: 10. The germline V gene encodes CDR1 SGHDN and CDR2 FVKESK. CDR3 sequence: CASSQGGGRPLDEQFF. CDR3 sequence (DNA): TGTGCCAGCAGCCAAGGTGGCGGGAGGCCCCTCGATGAGCAGTTCTTC.

The CDR3 loop reads CASSLRGPTNTEAFF. CDR3 nucleotides: TGTGCCAGCAGCTTGCGGGGACCGACGAACACTGAAGCTTTCTTT. This chain joins TRBV5-5 and TRBJ1-1; D is possibly TRBD1 (5 bases). Between the trimmed V and J ends, which lost 1 base and 1 base, there was a span of 11 bases. CDR3 size: 15 residues. The germline CDR1 and CDR2 sequences are SGHKS and YYEKEE (reference sequence).

The chain carries TRBV7-9 and TRBJ1-4; 7 nucleotides align to TRBD1. CDR3 length: 15 amino acids. The germline V gene has CDR1 SEHNR and CDR2 FQNEAQ (reference sequence). With V trimmed by 3 bases and J by 2 bases, 3 bases remained unmatched. CDR3 sequence (DNA): TGTGCCAGCAGCTTCCCGGGACAGACTAATGAAAAACTGTTTTTT. Its protein is CASSFPGQTNEKLFF. The complete variable domain, with remaining parts taken from reference TRBV7-9 and TRBJ1-4, reads DTGVSQNPRHKITKRGQNVTFRCDPISEHNRLYWYRQTLGQGPEFLTYFQNEAQLEKSRLLSDRFSAERPKGSFSTLEIQRTEQGDSAMYLCASSFPGQTNEKLFFGSGTQLSVL.

A word on this clone: Other DNA sequences in the sample encode the same CDR3. This chain joins TRBV6-5 and TRBJ2-7; D not certain. CDR1 is MNHEY, CDR2 SVGAGI, per germline. The germline V and J ends were trimmed by 3 bases and 5 bases, with 5 bases remaining between them. The CDR3 length is 11 residues. The CDR3 DNA sequence: TGTGCCAGCAGTTATGGCCACGAGCAGTACTTC. Its translation is CASSYGHEQYF.

The count of this clone is one. This CDR3 reads CSVLGQLNTEAFF. The CDR3 DNA reads TGCAGCGTTCTGGGACAGCTGAACACTGAAGCTTTCTTT. The chain combines TRBV29-1 with TRBJ1-1, with 7 bases identical to TRBD1. From germline, CDR1 is SQVTM and CDR2 ANQGSEA. V lost 5 bases and J lost 0; bases outside the gene matches: 3. CDR3 length: 13 amino acids.

The CDR3 reads CSVEGSGRAGEQFF. DNA of the CDR3: TGCAGCGTTGAAGGTAGCGGGAGGGCCGGTGAGCAGTTCTTC. This chain uses TRBV29-1 with TRBJ2-1; 11 bases align to TRBD2. Germline values: CDR1 SQVTM, CDR2 ANQGSEA. V shed 1 base and J 9 bases; nucleotides not matched to a gene: 5. The CDR3 contains 14 residues.

This chain joins TRBV9 and TRBJ2-3; TRBD2 aligns across 7 bases. Germline CDR1 is SGDLS and CDR2 is YYNGEE. Unmatched junction bases numbered 14, after V lost 5 bases and J lost 2 bases. The CDR3 extends over 17 amino acids. CDR3 sequence reads: CASSSRGIAGYTDTQYF. The CDR3 bases are TGTGCCAGCAGTTCTCGGGGGATAGCGGGCTACACAGATACGCAGTATTTT. Variable domain in full (rest from reference TRBV9 and TRBJ2-3): DSGVTQTPKHLITATGQRVTLRCSPRSGDLSVYWYQQSLDQGLQFLIQYYNGEERAKGNILERFSAQQFPDLHSELNLSSLELGDSALYFCASSSRGIAGYTDTQYFGPGTRLTVL.

The gene calls are TRBV14 and TRBJ2-7, with 8 bases matching TRBD2. CDR3 size: 16 residues. V shed 1 base and J 2 bases; nucleotides not matched to a gene: 7. CDR1 is SGHDN and CDR2 is FVKESK in the germline V gene. The CDR3 region is CASSQVGLAEAYEQYF. The CDR3 region has the DNA TGTGCCAGCAGCCAAGTAGGACTAGCTGAAGCCTACGAGCAGTACTTC.

This clone was observed a single time. V is TRBV27 and J is TRBJ2-1, with 11 bases that match TRBD2. The CDR3 covers 14 residues. From germline, CDR1 is MNHEY and CDR2 SMNVEV (reference sequence). Trimming at V came to 5 bases and at J to 6 bases, leaving 3 bases not matched to a gene. The CDR3 reads CASSRGLAGNEQFF. CDR3 DNA sequence: TGTGCCAGCAGTCGCGGACTAGCGGGCAATGAGCAGTTCTTC.

The V gene is TRBV7-2, the J gene TRBJ1-3; D remains ambiguous. V gave up 6 bases and J gave up 0 bases, with 12 bases separating them. In germline, CDR1 is SGHTA, CDR2 FQGNSA. The CDR3 extends over 15 amino acids. CDR3 nucleotide sequence: TGTGCCAGCAGTTATCGACAAACCTCTGGAAACACCATATATTTT. It yields the protein CASSYRQTSGNTIYF.

The chain employs TRBV4-1 and TRBJ2-5; D is perhaps TRBD1 (5 bases). V was cut by 5 bases and J by 7 bases, with 20 bases left in between. Germline values: CDR1 MGHRA, CDR2 YSYEKL. CDR3 size: 15 residues. The CDR3 is CASSEKQPGRGTQYF. CDR3 coding DNA: TGCGCCAGCAGCGAAAAGCAGCCAGGAAGGGGGACCCAGTACTTC.

This clone was seen a single time. V and J are TRBV7-6 and TRBJ1-1, with D possibly TRBD1 on 5 matching bases. V lost 5 bases, J lost 8 bases, and 18 bases lay in between. In germline, CDR1 is SGHVS, CDR2 FNYEAQ. The CDR3 sequence is 14 residues long. The CDR3: CASSNRGSLSEAFF. The CDR3 DNA reads as TGTGCCAGCAGCAATAGGGGCTCGCTCTCAGAAGCTTTCTTT.

This chain uses TRBV4-2 with TRBJ2-1; D is undetermined. This CDR3 is 17 amino acids long. V was clipped by 1 base and J by 0 bases, with 13 bases between them. Germline V lookup: CDR1 LGHNA, CDR2 YNFKEQ. In DNA, the CDR3 is TGTGCCAGCAGCCAAGCCGCAACCGTAAGCTCCTACAATGAGCAGTTCTTC. Translating gives CASSQAATVSSYNEQFF.

The genes are TRBV5-1 and TRBJ2-7; 9 nucleotides align to TRBD1. CDR3 length equals 15 residues. The germline CDR1 and CDR2 sequences are SGHRS and YFSETQ. After removal of 1 base from V and 4 bases from J, the junction contained 6 bases not matched to a gene. This CDR3 reads CASSLQDRGGYEQYF. CDR3 coding DNA: TGCGCCAGCAGCTTGCAGGACAGGGGTGGGTACGAGCAGTACTTC.

The chain links TRBV28 to TRBJ2-1, with TRBD2 matching over 7 bases. Germline V gene data show CDR1 as MDHEN and CDR2 as SYDVKM. CDR3 length: 16 residues. The V gene end was trimmed by 5 bases and the J gene end by 6 bases; junction bases not matched to a gene: 13. CDR3 coding DNA: TGTGCCAGCAGTGTACTCTGGCTAGCGGAGCCCAATGAGCAGTTCTTC. Translating gives CASSVLWLAEPNEQFF.

The V call is TRBV2, the J call TRBJ2-7, with D perhaps being TRBD1 or TRBD2 (6 bases each). The CDR3 runs 13 residues. V lost 10 bases, J lost 2 bases, and 15 bases lay in between. Germline V gives CDR1 SNHLY, CDR2 FYNNEI. The CDR3 region has the DNA TGTGCCATCGGGGGCAGGGCTCCCTACGAGCAGTACTTC. Translated, it gives CAIGGRAPYEQYF.

Comment on this clone: Other DNA variants within this sample encode the same CDR3. CDR3: CSVSGGGSYEQYF. The CDR3 coding sequence is TGCAGCGTCTCAGGCGGGGGTTCCTACGAGCAGTACTTC. This chain links TRBV29-1 with TRBJ2-7; 7 nucleotides match TRBD2. The CDR3 loop spans 13 amino acids. From germline, CDR1 is SQVTM and CDR2 ANQGSEA. V was pared by 6 bases and J by 1 base, with 6 bases of the junction left unmatched.

This clone showed up just once. Distinct nucleotide sequences in the sample also encode this CDR3. This sequence joins TRBV27 and TRBJ2-1, with 11 bases that match TRBD2. This CDR3 comprises 16 residues. The V and J ends lost 5 bases and 0 bases, in that order; junction bases with no gene match: 3. Germline CDR1 MNHEY, CDR2 SMNVEV (reference sequence). The CDR3 here is CASSRGTSGSYNEQFF. CDR3 nucleotide sequence: TGTGCCAGCAGTAGAGGGACTAGCGGCTCCTACAATGAGCAGTTCTTC.

The chain carries TRBV7-9 and TRBJ2-7, with D possibly matching TRBD1 (6 bases). The CDR3 is 14 amino acids. Germline assignment: CDR1 SEHNR and CDR2 FQNEAQ (reference sequence). V was shortened by 2 bases and J by 5 bases, with 13 bases between the two germline ends. CDR3 sequence reads: CASSLIPRGHEQYF. The CDR3 DNA sequence: TGTGCCAGCAGCTTAATTCCCAGGGGCCACGAGCAGTACTTC. The entire variable domain, with the rest obtained from reference TRBV7-9 and TRBJ2-7, is as follows: DTGVSQNPRHKITKRGQNVTFRCDPISEHNRLYWYRQTLGQGPEFLTYFQNEAQLEKSRLLSDRFSAERPKGSFSTLEIQRTEQGDSAMYLCASSLIPRGHEQYFGPGTRLTVT.

The chain has TRBV6-6 and TRBJ2-1; D perhaps matches TRBD2 (6 bases). CDR3 size: 14 residues. V dropped 2 bases and J dropped 7 bases, with 12 bases sitting between them. Germline CDR1 MNHNY, CDR2 SVGAGI (reference sequence). CDR3 nucleotide sequence: TGTGCCAGCAGTTACGAAGTAGCGGCTAATGAGCAGTTCTTC. Translating gives CASSYEVAANEQFF.

The J gene is TRBJ1-1, the V gene TRBV6-5; 11 bases line up with TRBD1. CDR3 length: 13 amino acids. V shed 6 bases, J shed 10 bases, and the junction held 7 bases outside the gene matches. In germline, CDR1 is MNHEY, CDR2 SVGAGI. The CDR3 protein is CASRYGTGGTAFF. In DNA, the CDR3 is TGTGCCAGCAGATACGGGACAGGGGGTACAGCTTTCTTT.